Each of the 10 T cell receptor beta chains below was sequenced from the same sample in a study of T cell responses to AZD1222 COVID-19 vaccine (dated by TCRdb to 2020 to 2023). Interpreted using the paper, the time point label stands for: about 28 days (+/-7) after the second vaccine dose. The treatment or condition label here, explained by the study, means: meningococcal conjugate vaccine given as trial control. The library was made by the immunoSEQ multiplex PCR assay. This is the immuneACCESS table as TCRdb keeps it, with only in-frame sequences that have V and J called. A part of the clones is gone; compared with another copy, unresolved V genes explain less than half, and the rest is unexplained. The sample table contains approximately 180,000 clones; only one count was recorded for 90% of them. Jointly, the top ten make up 4% to 4.5% of the sample. This specimen consisted of peripheral blood, obtained 28 days after the second dose of the MenACWY control vaccine. The receptors shown here come from an adult who received the MenACWY meningococcal vaccine as a control.

V usage is TRBV6-1 and J usage is TRBJ2-7, with unresolved D. This CDR3 is built from 13 residues. In germline, CDR1 is MNHNS, CDR2 SASEGT. V lost 3 bases, J lost 2 bases, and 8 bases lay in between. CDR3 loop: CASSDGPAYEQYF. The CDR3 DNA reads as TGTGCCAGCAGTGACGGGCCCGCCTACGAGCAGTACTTC.

This clone was recorded a few times. This chain joins TRBV21-1 and TRBJ1-2. TRBV21-1 is given as a pseudogene. The CDR3 has 12 residues. The CDR3 bases are TGTGCCAGCAGCGGACCACCCTATGGCTACACCTTC. As protein: CASSGPPYGYTF.

This chain connects TRBV4-1 to TRBJ2-5; D is perhaps TRBD1 or TRBD2 (5 bases each). CDR3 size: 16 residues. Trimming removed 4 bases at V and 0 bases at J, with 15 bases between. Germline assignment: CDR1 MGHRA and CDR2 YSYEKL. The CDR3 here is CASSPPGRLDQETQYF. For the CDR3, the DNA is TGCGCCAGCAGCCCCCCGGGGCGCCTCGACCAAGAGACCCAGTACTTC.

The chain couples TRBV3-1 (or the pseudogene TRBV3-2) to TRBJ1-1, with D possibly TRBD1 on 6 matching bases. Germline V gene lookup returns CDR1 LGHDT and CDR2 YNNKEL (reference sequence). Trimming took off 4 bases at V and 3 bases at J, with 12 bases between the two ends. The CDR3 totals 14 residues. CDR3 coding DNA: TGTGCCAGCAGCCGAGGGGGGAGGGACACTGAAGCTTTCTTT. Translation gives CASSRGGRDTEAFF.

The rearrangement joins TRBV4-1 to TRBJ1-2; TRBD1 matches 7 bases. This CDR3 is 15 amino acids long. The germline CDR1 and CDR2 sequences are MGHRA and YSYEKL. J gave up 2 bases and V 0 bases, and 3 bases lay outside the gene matches. The CDR3 loop is CASSQDTGENYGYTF. The CDR3 bases are TGCGCCAGCAGCCAAGATACAGGGGAGAACTATGGCTACACCTTC.

The chain has TRBV2 and TRBJ1-1; TRBD1 might be the D (5 bases). Germline-derived CDR1 and CDR2 are SNHLY and FYNNEI. The CDR3 has 14 amino acids. Trimming removed 3 bases at V and 0 bases at J, with 8 bases between. CDR3 amino acids: CASSEVRVNTEAFF. The CDR3 coding sequence is TGTGCCAGCAGTGAGGTCAGGGTGAACACTGAAGCTTTCTTT.

The sample holds one count of this clone. The gene calls are TRBV2 and TRBJ2-7, with no clear D. Trimming removed 8 bases from V and 4 bases from J, with 6 bases in between. The CDR3 consists of 10 residues. Germline CDR1 and CDR2: SNHLY and FYNNEI. CDR3 region: CASARYEQYF. CDR3 in DNA: TGTGCCAGCGCCAGGTACGAGCAGTACTTC.

V and J are TRBV18 and TRBJ1-5; perhaps TRBD1 as D (6 bases). The CDR3 covers 15 residues. Trimming left V 3 bases short and J 2 bases short, with 11 bases between. Germline V gives CDR1 KGHSH, CDR2 LQKENI. In DNA, the CDR3 is TGTGCCAGCTCACCCGGGGGCGCGGGCAATCAGCCCCAGCATTTT. Translation gives CASSPGGAGNQPQHF.

The genes are TRBV27 and TRBJ1-1; TRBD1 matches 8 bases. The CDR3 runs 15 residues. J gave up 4 bases and V 0 bases, and 4 bases lay outside the gene matches. Germline V CDR1 and CDR2: MNHEY, SMNVEV (reference sequence). The CDR3, as DNA: TGTGCCAGCAGTTTATCCGGACAGGGTGGCACTGAAGCTTTCTTT. Its protein product is CASSLSGQGGTEAFF.

V gene TRBV11-2 combines with J gene TRBJ2-7, with D unresolved. The CDR3 consists of 14 residues. V lost 2 bases to trimming and J lost 0 bases, with 8 bases between them. Germline loops: CDR1 SGHAT, CDR2 FQNNGV. The CDR3 DNA sequence: TGTGCCAGCAGCTTAATGATGAGCTCCTACGAGCAGTACTTC. Protein sequence: CASSLMMSSYEQYF.